The next 9 T cell receptor beta chains were all read from a single sample in a study of blood T cell repertoires in COVID-19. Repertoires were generated with immunoSEQ multiplex PCR, while TCRdb's copy carries only in-frame clones and drops some. Altogether 90,000 or so clones are present, 89% being singletons, with the ten largest covering around 5%. Sample: peripheral blood. These receptors originate from a woman of 80 years or more with active COVID-19.

The chain employs TRBV7-2 and TRBJ2-7; 11 bases are shared with TRBD1. The germline V gene has CDR1 SGHTA and CDR2 FQGNSA. The CDR3 is 15 amino acids. V lost 4 bases to trimming and J lost 5 bases; unmatched junction nucleotides: 7. The chain's CDR3 is CASSWDRGVSDEQYF. The CDR3 DNA is TGTGCCAGCAGCTGGGACAGGGGGGTAAGCGACGAGCAGTACTTC. The full variable domain, its missing parts supplied by reference TRBV7-2 and TRBJ2-7, is GAGVSQSPSNKVTEKGKDVELRCDPISGHTALYWYRQSLGQGLEFLIYFQGNSAPDKSGLPSDRFSAERTGGSVSTLTIQRTQQEDSAVYLCASSWDRGVSDEQYFGPGTRLTVT.

The J gene is TRBJ2-7, the V gene TRBV6-5; 10 nucleotides agree with TRBD2. The trim removed 0 bases at V and 5 bases at J, leaving 4 bases unmatched. The CDR3 is made up of 15 amino acids. Germline assignment: CDR1 MNHEY and CDR2 SVGAGI. CDR3 loop: CASSYSSSGSNEQYF. CDR3 nucleotide sequence: TGTGCCAGCAGTTACTCGTCTAGCGGGAGCAACGAGCAGTACTTC.

This clone showed up just once. The chain employs TRBV4-3 and TRBJ1-2; 9 bases match TRBD1. The CDR3 runs to 15 residues. CDR1 is LGHNA and CDR2 is YSLEER in the germline V gene. With V trimmed by 4 bases and J by 5 bases, 8 bases remained unmatched. In DNA, the CDR3 is TGCGCCAGCAGCCTCGGGACAGGGAGTTCTTATGGCTACACCTTC. Protein: CASSLGTGSSYGYTF.

This clone was observed a single time. V is TRBV15 and J is TRBJ1-3; D may be TRBD1 (5 bases). The V end lost 4 bases, the J end lost 3 bases, and 7 bases lay between the germline ends. Germline CDR1 LNHNV, CDR2 YYDKDF (reference sequence). This CDR3 comprises 13 residues. As DNA, the CDR3 is TGTGCCACCAGCAAGGGGTTTGGAAACACCATATATTTT. It codes for CATSKGFGNTIYF.

The chain couples TRBV5-1 to TRBJ1-3; 7 bases line up with TRBD1. Trimming took 2 bases from V and 8 from J; bases not matched to a gene: 16. In germline, CDR1 is SGHRS, CDR2 YFSETQ. CDR3 length: 17 residues. CDR3: CASSFSGTVDLGYTIYF. The CDR3 DNA reads as TGCGCCAGCAGCTTCTCCGGGACAGTCGACCTGGGGTACACCATATATTTT.

This clone has a handful of counts. The CDR3: CASSIAGGGTGELFF. The CDR3 bases are TGTGCCAGCAGTATCGCGGGAGGGGGCACCGGGGAGCTGTTTTTT. The chain joins TRBV7-3 to TRBJ2-2; TRBD2 matches 9 bases. The CDR3 length is 15 residues. V lost 6 bases and J lost 4; bases outside the gene matches: 6. The V gene's germline CDR1 is SGHTA and CDR2 FQGTGA.

V usage is TRBV5-6 and J usage is TRBJ2-5, with D unresolved. The V gene's germline CDR1 is SGHDT and CDR2 YYEEEE. CDR3 length: 11 residues. Deletions cut 2 bases from V and 5 bases from J, with 4 bases between. CDR3 loop: CASSFGETQYF. For the CDR3, the DNA is TGTGCCAGCAGCTTCGGGGAGACCCAGTACTTC.

The rearrangement uses TRBV10-1 and TRBJ1-1; 7 positions match TRBD1. Germline V gene data show CDR1 as WNHNN and CDR2 as SYGVQD (reference sequence). Trimming took 2 bases from V and 0 from J; bases not matched to a gene: 9. CDR3 length equals 17 residues. The CDR3 region has the DNA TGCGCCAGCAGTGAGCCCACCGGGACAGAGCTGAACACTGAAGCTTTCTTT. Its protein is CASSEPTGTELNTEAFF.

The chain combines TRBV19 with TRBJ2-2; D remains ambiguous. V shed 5 bases and J shed 1 base, with 8 bases lying between them. The CDR3 sequence is 14 residues long. Germline V gene sequence: CDR1 LNHDA, CDR2 SQIVND (reference sequence). Written as DNA, the CDR3 is TGTGCCAGTAGTCCTCTCGGGAACACCGGGGAGCTGTTTTTT. This codes for CASSPLGNTGELFF.